The rows below give T cell receptor beta chains drawn from one sample of a study of blood T cell repertoires in COVID-19. The data were produced by immunoSEQ multiplex PCR, yet TCRdb's version contains in-frame clones alone and is incomplete. The data hold more than 140,000 clones, with roughly 86% observed a single time. Specimen: peripheral blood. Receptors were obtained from a woman aged 60-70 years with acute or convalescent COVID-19. CDR3s include the opening cysteine and the closing phenylalanine or tryptophan. The D gene is left open where the match is weak. Rows may omit the clone size; those that give it use once, few, many or a size class.

CATSENGQGYTGELFF,TGTGCCACCAGTGAGAACGGACAGGGTTACACCGGGGAGCTGTTTTTT,TRBJ2-2,TRBD1,.,TRBV24-1
CASSVVPGIANYGYTF,TGTGCCAGCAGCGTAGTTCCAGGCATAGCTAACTATGGCTACACCTTC,TRBJ1-2,.,.,TRBV9
CASSIDEGLAGSGELFF,TGTGCCAGTAGTATAGATGAGGGACTAGCGGGGTCCGGGGAGCTGTTTTTT,TRBJ2-2,TRBD2,.,TRBV19
CASSYTGVYEQYF,TGTGCCAGCAGCTACACAGGGGTATACGAGCAGTACTTC,TRBJ2-7,TRBD1,.,TRBV5-6
CASSSRTGLSYEQYF,TGTGCCAGCAGCTCGAGGACAGGGTTATCCTACGAGCAGTACTTC,TRBJ2-7,TRBD1,.,TRBV11-2
CASRRQGDHYEQYF,TGTGCCAGCAGGCGACAGGGTGACCACTACGAGCAGTACTTC,TRBJ2-7,TRBD1,.,TRBV11-3
CASSYSRGLGNQPQHF,TGTGCCAGCAGTTACTCGAGGGGGCTGGGCAATCAGCCCCAGCATTTT,TRBJ1-5,TRBD1,.,TRBV6-2/TRBV6-3
CASRETGRPTDTQYF,TGTGCCAGCAGAGAGACAGGGCGCCCGACAGATACGCAGTATTTT,TRBJ2-3,.,.,TRBV21-1
CASSPGGRANTGELFF,TGTGCCAGCAGCCCGGGAGGCAGAGCGAACACCGGGGAGCTGTTTTTT,TRBJ2-2,TRBD2,few,TRBV5-4
CASSPSGHRNTEAFF,TGTGCCAGCAGTCCCTCGGGACACAGGAACACTGAAGCTTTCTTT,TRBJ1-1,.,.,TRBV28
CASSMGWGGDIQYF,TGTGCCAGCAGTATGGGCTGGGGCGGGGACATTCAGTACTTC,TRBJ2-4,.,.,TRBV28
CASSPRQVNTGELFF,TGTGCCAGCTCACCAAGACAGGTGAACACCGGGGAGCTGTTTTTT,TRBJ2-2,.,.,TRBV18
CASTRQGKLMNTEAFF,TGTGCCAGCACCCGGCAGGGGAAACTTATGAACACTGAAGCTTTCTTT,TRBJ1-1,.,.,TRBV7-2
CASSERQGVRTEAFF,TGTGCCAGCAGTGAGAGGCAGGGTGTTCGGACTGAAGCTTTCTTT,TRBJ1-1,.,.,TRBV2
CASSLGRAQERGYTF,TGTGCCAGCAGCTTGGGAAGGGCACAGGAGCGTGGCTACACCTTC,TRBJ1-2,.,.,TRBV7-9